In its sample, the clone carrying this T cell receptor (beta chain) was seen once. The record originates from a study of glioma-infiltrating T cells after dendritic cell vaccination. Study overall: Patients had newly diagnosed or recurrent glioblastoma and received dendritic cell vaccines. Dendritic cell vaccine was injected intradermally three times, biweekly.

All glioblastoma patients lacked an isocitrate dehydrogenase mutation. Produced via immunoSEQ multiplex PCR; TCRdb's table is partial and in-frame only. The sample yields about 92,000 clones, just over 85% seen once. The input for sequencing was blood, taken before dendritic cell vaccination. The receptor was derived from a human donor with glioblastoma.

DNA for the CDR3: TGCAGCGTTGATAATAGATTCGAGTCCCACTATGGCTACACCTTC. This codes for CSVDNRFESHYGYTF. V gene TRBV29-1 combines with J gene TRBJ1-2; unclear D gene. The ends were cut back, 3 bases at V and 3 bases at J, with 17 bases in the middle. Germline V gene lookup returns CDR1 SQVTM and CDR2 ANQGSEA. The CDR3 extends over 15 amino acids.